The 12 T cell receptor beta chains below were found in one sample sequenced in a study of response to subunit inactivated influenza vaccine. TCRdb used MiXCR to reprocess the RT-PCR reads, holding one entry per CDR3 protein. Of 400,000 to 550,000 distinct CDR3 sequences listed, 25% are singletons. The starting material was CD4+ T cells sorted from PBMCs, obtained 4 to 6 days after vaccination. The receptors shown here come from a man aged 45-65 years who received an inactivated influenza vaccine.

V usage is TRBV20-1 and J usage is TRBJ2-7, with 7 bases fitting TRBD1. Per germline, CDR1 DFQATT and CDR2 SNEGSKA (reference sequence). V shed 4 bases and J 2 bases; nucleotides not matched to a gene: 5. The CDR3 is 13 residues long. CDR3 DNA: TGCAGTGCTACTCCCGGGACAGCCTACGAGCAGTACTTC. Amino acids: CSATPGTAYEQYF.

This chain connects TRBV28 to TRBJ2-7; 11 bases match TRBD2. Losses at the gene ends were 6 bases for V and 3 bases for J; bases not matched to a gene: 4. The CDR3 has 14 amino acids. CDR1 is MDHEN and CDR2 is SYDVKM in the germline V gene. The CDR3: CASRAGTSGYEQYF. In nucleotides, the CDR3 is TGTGCCAGCAGAGCCGGGACTAGCGGCTACGAGCAGTACTTC.

The chain has TRBV12-3 or TRBV12-4 and TRBJ1-4; D gene uncertain. The CDR3 contains 17 residues. Between the trimmed V and J ends, which lost 6 bases and 3 bases, there was a span of 20 bases. Written as DNA, the CDR3 is TGTGCCAGCAGCCTACAACGAGGAGGCATGGCTAATGAAAAACTGTTTTTT. It encodes CASSLQRGGMANEKLFF.

This chain uses TRBV28 with TRBJ2-7, with 10 nucleotides matching TRBD1. The germline V gene has CDR1 MDHEN and CDR2 SYDVKM. There are 15 residues in the CDR3. V trimming: 2 bases; J trimming: 6 bases; junction bases outside the gene matches: 7. CDR3 bases: TGTGCCAGCAGTTTAATCGGGACAGGGGTCTCCGAGCAGTACTTC. Translation: CASSLIGTGVSEQYF. The whole variable domain, remainder taken from reference TRBV28 and TRBJ2-7, is DVKVTQSSRYLVKRTGEKVFLECVQDMDHENMFWYRQDPGLGLRLIYFSYDVKMKEKGDIPEGYSVSREKKERFSLILESASTNQTSMYLCASSLIGTGVSEQYFGPGTRLTVT.

This chain joins TRBV15 and TRBJ2-1; D may be TRBD2 (5 bases). Germline CDR1 and CDR2: LNHNV and YYDKDF (reference sequence). V was trimmed by 4 bases and J by 8 bases, leaving 21 bases between them. The CDR3 covers 16 residues. CDR3 DNA sequence: TGTGCCACCAGCAATAGCCCCTACAGAATCGGGGATGAGCAGTTCTTC. This gives the protein CATSNSPYRIGDEQFF. Full variable domain (rest looked up from reference TRBV15 and TRBJ2-1): DAMVIQNPRYQVTQFGKPVTLSCSQTLNHNVMYWYQQKSSQAPKLLFHYYDKDFNNEADTPDNFQSRRPNTSFCFLDIRSPGLGDTAMYLCATSNSPYRIGDEQFFGPGTRLTVL.

The chain employs TRBV4-3 and TRBJ2-7; TRBD2 agrees at 7 bases. The CDR3 covers 15 residues. After removal of 2 bases from V and 6 bases from J, the junction contained 10 bases not matched to a gene. CDR1 is LGHNA and CDR2 is YSLEER in the germline V gene. CDR3: CASSQLLAAPFEQYF. CDR3 DNA sequence: TGCGCCAGCAGCCAACTTCTAGCGGCTCCCTTCGAGCAGTACTTC.

The gene calls are TRBV3-1 and TRBJ1-1; no clear D gene. Germline CDR1 is LGHDT and CDR2 is YNNKEL (reference sequence). V gave up 1 base and J gave up 1 base, with 4 bases separating them. CDR3 length equals 13 residues. DNA for the CDR3: TGTGCCAGCAGCCAAGTGACGAACACTGAAGCTTTCTTT. Translated, it gives CASSQVTNTEAFF.

This clonotype has only one observation. The J gene is TRBJ2-2, the V gene TRBV6-1; possibly TRBD2 for D (5 bases). The V and J ends lost 3 bases and 6 bases respectively, with 11 bases between them. CDR1 is MNHNS and CDR2 is SASEGT in the germline V gene. There are 14 residues in the CDR3. Written as DNA, the CDR3 is TGTGCCAGCAGTGAGAGGGCGGTCCCCGGGGAGCTGTTTTTT. Translation: CASSERAVPGELFF.

This clonotype has only a few counts. The J gene is TRBJ2-7, the V gene TRBV5-1; TRBD1 is a possible D gene (6 bases). The CDR3 contains 14 residues. Germline assignment: CDR1 SGHRS and CDR2 YFSETQ. Trimming took 0 bases from V and 3 from J, leaving 10 bases between them. In nucleotides, the CDR3 is TGCGCCAGCAGCTTGGGGACAGCCAACTACGAGCAGTACTTC. Translation: CASSLGTANYEQYF.

The chain couples TRBV18 to TRBJ2-7; D ambiguous. Germline V gene data show CDR1 as KGHSH and CDR2 as LQKENI. The CDR3 has 15 residues. The V end lost 3 bases, the J end lost 3 bases, and 15 bases lay between the germline ends. CDR3 nucleotide sequence: TGTGCCAGCTCACCGGGCTCGCAGCGAAGCTACGAGCAGTACTTC. Its protein is CASSPGSQRSYEQYF.

This clonotype showed up just a few times. The chain couples TRBV12-3 or TRBV12-4 to TRBJ2-3, with a possible D match to TRBD2 (6 bases). Trimming left V 5 bases short and J 0 bases short, with 15 bases between. There are 16 residues in the CDR3. CDR3 in DNA: TGTGCCAGCAGTGAGGAAGTTGCGGGGAGCACAGATACGCAGTATTTT. This translates into CASSEEVAGSTDTQYF.

Comments on this clonotype: A single base separates this from a much larger clone, so it may be a read error. The chain is built from TRBV7-2 and TRBJ2-7; no definite D call. The germline CDR1 and CDR2 sequences are SGHTA and FQGNSA. Trimming took off 4 bases at V and 5 bases at J, with 12 bases between the two ends. The CDR3 sequence is 13 residues long. The CDR3 loop is CASSSQTPDEQYF. The CDR3 coding sequence is TGTGCCAGCAGCTCACAGACCCCTGACGAGCAGTACTTC.